A single sample is the source of the 32 T cell receptor beta chains below, sequenced in a study of T-cell memory formation after mild COVID-19. TCRdb recomputed calls from the 5' RACE reads with MiXCR, one row per CDR3 protein. The sample has about 560,000 distinct CDR3 sequences, around 17% seen once. Sequenced material: PBMCs or a T cell subset sorted from them (not recorded which). Receptors originate from an adult woman who had mild COVID-19 (a few samples of this study predate the infection). Cell type and time point are not known.

The J gene is TRBJ2-5, the V gene TRBV7-6; 7 bases match TRBD2. The CDR3 is 18 residues long. After removal of 1 base from V and 1 base from J, the junction contained 12 bases not matched to a gene. Germline V gene data show CDR1 as SGHVS and CDR2 as FNYEAQ. The CDR3 DNA sequence: TGTGCCAGCAGCTTAGTCTGGGGGGGATCTGGGGTCCAAGAGACCCAGTACTTC. It specifies CASSLVWGGSGVQETQYF. Complete variable domain (other parts from reference TRBV7-6 and TRBJ2-5): GAGVSQSPRYKVTKRGQDVALRCDPISGHVSLYWYRQALGQGPEFLTYFNYEAQQDKSGLPNDRFSAERPEGSISTLTIQRTEQRDSAMYRCASSLVWGGSGVQETQYFGPGTRLLVL.

This clonotype was detected ten times or more. V and J are TRBV6-2 or TRBV6-3 and TRBJ2-3, with TRBD2 as a possible D gene (5 bases). Trimming cost V 5 bases and J 0 bases, with 15 bases left between them. Looked up from germline, CDR1 is MNHEY and CDR2 is SVGEGT. The CDR3 has 16 amino acids. CDR3 bases: TGTGCCAGCAGTCCTTATGAACTAGTAAGCACAGATACGCAGTATTTT. This codes for CASSPYELVSTDTQYF.

V gene TRBV20-1 combines with J gene TRBJ2-7; D gene ambiguous. Germline V gene lookup returns CDR1 DFQATT and CDR2 SNEGSKA (reference sequence). V was pared by 1 base and J by 0 bases, with 16 bases between. The CDR3 runs to 16 residues. CDR3 sequence: CSARAYNTLSSYEQYF. DNA of the CDR3: TGCAGTGCTAGAGCCTACAACACCTTAAGCTCCTACGAGCAGTACTTC.

This clonotype was counted a few times. This chain uses TRBV18 with TRBJ2-1; the D gene is possibly TRBD2 (5 bases). The CDR3 is made up of 14 amino acids. The germline V gene has CDR1 KGHSH and CDR2 LQKENI. Deletions cut 2 bases from V and 9 bases from J, with 14 bases between. This CDR3 is CASSPGSAVGEQFF. The CDR3 nucleotides read TGTGCCAGCTCACCAGGCTCAGCGGTTGGTGAGCAGTTCTTC.

This chain links TRBV5-1 with TRBJ2-2; D possibly corresponds to TRBD1 (5 bases). The length of the CDR3 is 15 residues. Germline loops: CDR1 SGHRS, CDR2 YFSETQ. V was pared by 5 bases and J by 3 bases, with 14 bases between. CDR3 residues: CASRHPDTYTGELFF. In DNA form, the CDR3 reads TGCGCCAGCAGACACCCGGACACATACACCGGGGAGCTGTTTTTT.

This clonotype appeared a few times. The chain combines TRBV19 with TRBJ2-7; D gene unclear. CDR3 length equals 13 residues. In germline, CDR1 is LNHDA, CDR2 SQIVND (reference sequence). V was cut by 6 bases and J by 1 base, with 10 bases left in between. CDR3 loop: CASSILMSYEQYF. Written as DNA, the CDR3 is TGTGCCAGTAGCATCCTGATGTCCTACGAGCAGTACTTC.

This clonotype has just a few counts. The chain links TRBV7-7 to TRBJ2-3, with a tentative D call TRBD1 (5 bases). Trimming cost V 5 bases and J 1 base, with 16 bases left between them. Germline V gene lookup returns CDR1 SSHAT and CDR2 FNYEAQ (reference sequence). The length of the CDR3 is 16 residues. The CDR3 spells CASSPGGADRTDTQYF. The CDR3 DNA reads as TGTGCCAGCAGCCCTGGTGGGGCGGATCGCACAGATACGCAGTATTTT.

The chain recombines TRBV7-2 with TRBJ1-5; no reliable D call. In germline, CDR1 is SGHTA, CDR2 FQGNSA. The CDR3 totals 14 residues. The V and J ends lost 2 bases and 4 bases respectively, with 9 bases between them. The DNA for the CDR3 is TGTGCCAGCAGCTTATACTTGCCAAATCAGCCCCAGCATTTT. Amino acids: CASSLYLPNQPQHF. The full variable domain, its missing parts supplied by reference TRBV7-2 and TRBJ1-5, is GAGVSQSPSNKVTEKGKDVELRCDPISGHTALYWYRQSLGQGLEFLIYFQGNSAPDKSGLPSDRFSAERTGGSVSTLTIQRTQQEDSAVYLCASSLYLPNQPQHFGDGTRLSIL.

This chain uses TRBV7-9 with TRBJ2-1; TRBD1 aligns across 7 bases. This CDR3 is built from 16 residues. V shed 2 bases and J 6 bases; nucleotides not matched to a gene: 10. Looked up from germline, CDR1 is SEHNR and CDR2 is FQNEAQ (reference sequence). The CDR3 DNA reads TGTGCCAGCAGCTTACCCCCGGGACAGAAATCCAATGAGCAGTTCTTC. The encoded protein is CASSLPPGQKSNEQFF. Combining the CDR3 with reference TRBV7-9 and TRBJ2-1 gives the whole variable domain DTGVSQNPRHKITKRGQNVTFRCDPISEHNRLYWYRQTLGQGPEFLTYFQNEAQLEKSRLLSDRFSAERPKGSFSTLEIQRTEQGDSAMYLCASSLPPGQKSNEQFFGPGTRLTVL.

This clonotype has more than one count but fewer than ten. The J gene is TRBJ1-6, the V gene TRBV24-1; D ambiguous. Germline loops: CDR1 KGHDR, CDR2 SFDVKD. The ends were cut back, 7 bases at V and 10 bases at J, with 13 bases in the middle. There are 13 residues in the CDR3. The CDR3: CATRDKGESPLHF. In nucleotides, the CDR3 is TGTGCCACCAGGGATAAGGGCGAATCACCCCTCCACTTT.

This clonotype came up a few times. The rearrangement links TRBV7-6 to TRBJ2-7; D remains unclear. The V end was cut by 5 bases, the J end by 2 bases, with 10 bases between. Germline values: CDR1 SGHVS, CDR2 FNYEAQ. This CDR3 spans 13 amino acids. CDR3 amino acids: CASSPLEAYEQYF. DNA for the CDR3: TGTGCCAGCAGCCCCCTGGAAGCCTACGAGCAGTACTTC. The full variable domain, completed using reference TRBV7-6 and TRBJ2-7, is GAGVSQSPRYKVTKRGQDVALRCDPISGHVSLYWYRQALGQGPEFLTYFNYEAQQDKSGLPNDRFSAERPEGSISTLTIQRTEQRDSAMYRCASSPLEAYEQYFGPGTRLTVT.

This chain links TRBV6-5 with TRBJ2-2; 10 nucleotides align to TRBD2. CDR3 length equals 19 residues. CDR1 MNHEY and CDR2 SVGAGI come from the germline V gene. V lost 2 bases to trimming and J lost 4 bases; unmatched junction nucleotides: 13. The CDR3 sequence is CASSYLTPGLAGATGELFF. CDR3 sequence (DNA): TGTGCCAGCAGTTACCTAACCCCAGGGCTAGCGGGGGCCACCGGGGAGCTGTTTTTT.

In this sample, this clonotype turned up a few times. This chain uses TRBV12-3 or TRBV12-4 with TRBJ2-6; TRBD2 matches at 12 bases. The CDR3 is 18 amino acids. J was trimmed by 0 bases and V by 6 bases; bases with no gene match: 6. The CDR3 DNA sequence: TGTGCCAGCAGGAGACTAGCGGGAGTGAGCTCTGGGGCCAACGTCCTGACTTTC. It is translated as CASRRLAGVSSGANVLTF.

The J gene is TRBJ1-3, the V gene TRBV5-1; D may be TRBD1 (5 bases). V was trimmed by 0 bases and J by 2 bases, leaving 9 bases between them. CDR1 is SGHRS and CDR2 is YFSETQ in the germline V gene. The CDR3 extends over 15 amino acids. The CDR3 nucleotides read TGCGCCAGCAGCTTGGATCAGGGAACTGGAAACACCATATATTTT. This sequence encodes CASSLDQGTGNTIYF.

The genes are TRBV6-2 or TRBV6-3 and TRBJ1-2; TRBD1 aligns across 8 bases. Germline CDR1 reads MNHEY; CDR2 reads SVGEGT. V shed 5 bases and J 8 bases; nucleotides not matched to a gene: 10. The CDR3 has 14 residues. CDR3 nucleotide sequence: TGTGCCAGCAGTGCCCTTCAGGGGGCGCGGGGCTACACCTTC. Residues: CASSALQGARGYTF.

Only a few counts were recorded for this clonotype. The chain combines TRBV6-5 with TRBJ2-1; the match to TRBD2 covers 15 bases. Germline V gene data show CDR1 as MNHEY and CDR2 as SVGAGI. Trimming cost V 4 bases and J 8 bases; bases outside gene matches: 6. There are 16 residues in the CDR3. The CDR3 coding sequence is TGTGCCAGCAGTTCCGGGACTAGCGGGAGGATGTATGAGCAGTTCTTC. Amino acid sequence: CASSSGTSGRMYEQFF.

This clonotype was observed at least ten times. The chain carries TRBV12-3 or TRBV12-4 and TRBJ1-1; 7 positions agree with TRBD1. CDR3 length equals 13 residues. J lost 0 bases, V lost 6 bases, and 1 base had no gene match. CDR3 coding DNA: TGTGCCAGCAGGGGACAGTTGAACACTGAAGCTTTCTTT. Translating it yields CASRGQLNTEAFF.

This clonotype was counted between two and nine times. The chain employs TRBV5-1 and TRBJ2-7; 7 positions agree with TRBD1. The CDR3 runs to 15 residues. Germline V gene lookup returns CDR1 SGHRS and CDR2 YFSETQ. V was clipped by 1 base and J by 4 bases; unmatched bases: 8. The CDR3 DNA reads as TGCGCCAGCAGCTTGAATTTGGACAGGAGATACGAGCAGTACTTC. This encodes CASSLNLDRRYEQYF.

The J gene is TRBJ2-3, the V gene TRBV20-1; 11 nucleotides match TRBD2. CDR3 size: 12 residues. Unmatched junction bases numbered 1, after V lost 5 bases and J lost 6 bases. Germline assignment: CDR1 DFQATT and CDR2 SNEGSKA (reference sequence). CDR3 in DNA: TGCAGTGCTTTAGCGGGGGGGGATACGCAGTATTTT. Amino acid sequence: CSALAGGDTQYF.

This clonotype was observed a handful of times. The chain couples TRBV12-3 or TRBV12-4 to TRBJ2-3; 8 nucleotides match TRBD2. Trimming cost V 6 bases and J 5 bases; bases outside gene matches: 7. The CDR3 runs to 14 residues. The CDR3 sequence is CASSPGGARDTQYF. CDR3 bases: TGTGCCAGCAGCCCCGGGGGGGCGAGAGATACGCAGTATTTT.

The chain has TRBV6-4 and TRBJ2-7; 11 nucleotides agree with TRBD2. The germline gives CDR1 MRHNA, CDR2 SNTAGT. V shed 7 bases and J 3 bases; nucleotides not matched to a gene: 5. CDR3 length equals 14 residues. CDR3 residues: CASTVLAGVYEQYF. The CDR3 region has the DNA TGTGCCAGCACTGTACTAGCGGGAGTCTACGAGCAGTACTTC.

This chain joins TRBV19 and TRBJ2-2; D remains ambiguous. V was clipped by 0 bases and J by 4 bases, with 9 bases between them. In germline, CDR1 is LNHDA, CDR2 SQIVND (reference sequence). The CDR3 totals 15 residues. The CDR3 sequence is CASSIDPGLTGELFF. The CDR3 region has the DNA TGTGCCAGTAGTATAGATCCAGGTCTCACCGGGGAGCTGTTTTTT.

This sequence joins TRBV7-2 and TRBJ2-5; possible D gene TRBD2, 6 bases. CDR1 is SGHTA, CDR2 FQGNSA, per germline. This CDR3 comprises 15 residues. Trimming cost V 5 bases and J 2 bases, with 15 bases left between them. The CDR3 nucleotides read TGTGCCAGCAGCCACGGCGCGGGGTGGCAAGAGACCCAGTACTTC. Its protein product is CASSHGAGWQETQYF.

V and J are TRBV29-1 and TRBJ2-7; D may correspond to TRBD1 or TRBD2 (6 bases each). The V gene lost 0 bases and the J gene lost 4 bases, with 16 bases spanning the gap. Germline lookup yields CDR1 SQVTM and CDR2 ANQGSEA. The CDR3 is 15 residues long. The CDR3 bases are TGCAGCGTTGAAGAACCGGGGGCGAAACTATACGAGCAGTACTTC. It codes for CSVEEPGAKLYEQYF.

This clonotype was recorded a few times. V is TRBV20-1 and J is TRBJ1-2; maybe TRBD1 (5 bases). The CDR3 sequence is 14 residues long. Germline V gives CDR1 DFQATT, CDR2 SNEGSKA (reference sequence). With 4 bases removed from V and 2 bases from J, the gap between germline ends came to 14 bases. CDR3 loop: CSANHAGMNYGYTF. The CDR3 DNA is TGCAGTGCTAATCATGCAGGGATGAACTATGGCTACACCTTC.

This clonotype occurred a few times. The V gene is TRBV7-9, the J gene TRBJ2-2; tentatively, D is TRBD1 (6 bases). Trimming took 4 bases from V and 5 from J, leaving 17 bases between them. This CDR3 is 16 amino acids long. Germline loops: CDR1 SEHNR, CDR2 FQNEAQ (reference sequence). CDR3 bases: TGTGCCAGCAGCTATTTAGAGGGGGACCCAACCGGGGAGCTGTTTTTT. This codes for CASSYLEGDPTGELFF.

The table lists this clonotype with many counts. V is TRBV29-1 and J is TRBJ2-1; possible D gene TRBD1, 6 bases. Germline loops: CDR1 SQVTM, CDR2 ANQGSEA. The V end was cut by 7 bases, the J end by 8 bases, with 21 bases between. CDR3 length: 14 amino acids. DNA of the CDR3: TGCAGCGGCAACATAGGGGGTAGTTACGATGAGCAGTTCTTC. It specifies CSGNIGGSYDEQFF.

This clonotype was seen more than once but under ten times. The chain combines TRBV7-9 with TRBJ2-1; D is undetermined. Germline CDR1 is SEHNR and CDR2 is FQNEAQ (reference sequence). V lost 2 bases and J 0 bases, leaving 11 bases between the germline ends. CDR3 length: 16 amino acids. The CDR3 here is CASSLQGASSYNEQFF. The CDR3, as DNA: TGTGCCAGCAGCTTACAAGGAGCAAGCTCCTACAATGAGCAGTTCTTC.

This clonotype was observed a handful of times. The chain combines TRBV6-5 with TRBJ2-7, with TRBD2 matching over 7 bases. V was clipped by 7 bases and J by 3 bases; unmatched bases: 12. The CDR3 spans 15 residues. CDR1 is MNHEY and CDR2 is SVGAGI in the germline V gene. The CDR3 coding sequence is TGTGCCAGCACCGAACTAGCGTCTCCCAACTACGAGCAGTACTTC. This translates into CASTELASPNYEQYF.

The rearrangement uses TRBV12-3 or TRBV12-4 and TRBJ2-1, with 10 bases aligning to TRBD1. V was clipped by 3 bases and J by 2 bases; unmatched bases: 19. The CDR3 spans 21 residues. This CDR3 reads CASSFGPRGDRGGKTYNEQFF. DNA for the CDR3: TGTGCCAGCAGTTTCGGGCCTAGAGGGGACAGGGGCGGGAAGACCTACAATGAGCAGTTCTTC.

The chain carries TRBV30 and TRBJ2-3; D possibly corresponds to TRBD2 (6 bases). The CDR3 covers 15 residues. Per germline, CDR1 GTSNPN and CDR2 SVGIG (reference sequence). V gave up 0 bases and J gave up 2 bases, with 12 bases separating them. The CDR3 DNA sequence: TGTGCCTGGAGTGTACGTTGGCGGGACACAGATACGCAGTATTTT. This gives the protein CAWSVRWRDTDTQYF.

This chain connects TRBV18 to TRBJ2-5; TRBD1 is a possible D gene (6 bases). The germline V and J ends were trimmed by 3 bases and 4 bases, with 15 bases remaining between them. The germline CDR1 and CDR2 sequences are KGHSH and LQKENI. There are 15 residues in the CDR3. In DNA form, the CDR3 reads TGTGCCAGCTCACCCAGGGGTGAAACGCGAGAGACCCAGTACTTC. Protein sequence: CASSPRGETRETQYF.